This T cell receptor beta chain is from a study of T-cell reconstitution after alpha-beta-depleted transplantation in children. During its preparation, the TCRbeta library received unique molecular identifiers. TCRdb ran MiXCR on the PCR reads and lists one entry per CDR3 protein. The sample records approximately 300,000 distinct CDR3 sequences, 6.5% to 9% being singletons. Study results and caveats: Several hundred graft clones that had expanded were reportedly the source of alpha-beta T cells about two months after transplant. Surviving recipient T cells and thymic progenitors accounted for the high day-60 TCRbeta diversity observed in some patients. A year post-transplant, T-cell counts and diversity derived mostly from newly produced T cells.

The sample holds many counts of this clonotype. The target antigen is unknown. The sample consisted of peripheral blood, taken 360 days after TCRalphabeta/CD19-depleted stem cell transplant. The TCR sequence derives from a female patient between 2 and 15 years old who had a stem cell transplant for Fanconi anemia, so the T cells may come from the graft donor.

The CDR3 coding sequence is TGTGCCAGCAGTGGTAGGAACGCCAGGAACACCGGGGAGCTGTTTTTT. Translated: CASSGRNARNTGELFF. The chain couples TRBV2 to TRBJ2-2; no reliable D call. V gave up 4 bases and J gave up 1 base, with 13 bases separating them. The CDR3 sequence is 16 residues long. The V gene's germline CDR1 is SNHLY and CDR2 FYNNEI.